This T cell receptor (beta chain) appears in the sequencing data of a study of STAT3 mutations in large granular lymphocyte leukemia. Trimming removed 2 bases at V and 5 bases at J, with 16 bases between. There are 15 residues in the CDR3. The germline gives CDR1 SGDLS, CDR2 YYNGEE. This clone rates as medium-sized. The antigen remains unidentified. TCRdb's table, derived via immunoSEQ multiplex PCR, lists solely in-frame clones and lacks some. The sample yields under 5,500 clones, roughly 80% seen once. Overall study findings and caveats: In T-cell large granular lymphocyte leukemia, about half of patients showed multiple immunodominant subclonotypes.

The chain recombines TRBV9 with TRBJ2-5; D is perhaps TRBD1 or TRBD2 (5 bases each). Material: peripheral blood mononuclear cells. This sequence originates from a man aged 35 to 55 with T-cell large granular lymphocyte leukemia. Some clones in this sample may be carry-over from other donors' samples. CDR3: CASSVGVSKWETQYF. The CDR3 bases are TGTGCCAGCAGCGTGGGGGTCTCTAAGTGGGAGACCCAGTACTTC. Using reference TRBV9 and TRBJ2-5 for the parts outside the CDR3, the full variable domain is DSGVTQTPKHLITATGQRVTLRCSPRSGDLSVYWYQQSLDQGLQFLIQYYNGEERAKGNILERFSAQQFPDLHSELNLSSLELGDSALYFCASSVGVSKWETQYFGPGTRLLVL.